This TCR beta chain was identified during a study of blood T cells in healthy people across ages. With a J-beta primer mix and a sample-barcoded 5' primer, a second PCR ran about 7 to 11 cycles. TCRdb ran MiXCR on the 5' RACE reads and lists one entry per CDR3 protein. Of roughly 1,800,000 distinct CDR3 sequences in the sample, 49% were seen once. The receptor comes from a woman aged 35 to 49 in good health. The specimen was blood.

The CDR3: CANGQEPYGYTF. DNA for the CDR3: TGTGCCAACGGACAGGAGCCCTATGGCTACACCTTC. The rearrangement links TRBV6-1 to TRBJ1-2, with 7 bases matching TRBD1. The CDR3 runs 12 residues. Trimming at V came to 10 bases and at J to 4 bases, leaving 6 bases not matched to a gene. The germline CDR1 and CDR2 sequences are MNHNS and SASEGT.